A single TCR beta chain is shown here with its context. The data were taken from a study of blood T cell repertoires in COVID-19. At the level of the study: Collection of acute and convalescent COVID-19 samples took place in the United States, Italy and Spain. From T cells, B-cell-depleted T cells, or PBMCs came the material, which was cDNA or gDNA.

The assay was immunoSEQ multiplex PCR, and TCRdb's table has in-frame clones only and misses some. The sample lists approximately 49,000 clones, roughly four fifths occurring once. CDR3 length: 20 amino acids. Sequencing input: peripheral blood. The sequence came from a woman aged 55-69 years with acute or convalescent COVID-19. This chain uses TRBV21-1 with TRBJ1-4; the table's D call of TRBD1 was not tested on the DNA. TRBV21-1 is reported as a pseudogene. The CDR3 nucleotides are TGTGCCAGCAGCAATAGGCTTAGGGGACAGAAGATTACAACTAATGAAAAACTGTTTTTT. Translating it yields CASSNRLRGQKITTNEKLFF.